This note documents a single T cell receptor (beta chain) sequence. The CDR3 totals 13 residues. Germline V CDR1 and CDR2: MNHNY, SVGAGI (reference sequence). Trimming cost V 6 bases and J 4 bases; bases outside gene matches: 1. Repertoires were generated with immunoSEQ multiplex PCR, while TCRdb's copy carries only in-frame clones and drops some. The data show about 1,500,000 clones, roughly 96% seen once. This specimen comes from a study of shared clonotypes between healthy human individuals. The sample consisted of naive CD4+ T cells sorted from blood. Subset specified: CD45RA+ positively selected. This sequence joins TRBV6-6 and TRBJ2-1; 9 nucleotides align to TRBD1. The sequence derives from a man aged 30-40 years in good health. In nucleotides, the CDR3 is TGTGCCAGCAGGACAGGGGGATACAATGAGCAGTTCTTC. Translating it yields CASRTGGYNEQFF.